Described below is a single T cell receptor beta chain sequence and its context. Its antigen is still unknown. Base-call qualities are not available, and no considerably larger clone is one nucleotide away. This specimen comes from a study of blood T cell repertoires in COVID-19 (dated by TCRdb to the early 2020s). With regard to the full study: Samples from collaborators originated in the United States, Italy and Spain and spanned both the acute and convalescent phases of COVID-19. Where available, HLA class I and class II types were obtained from metadata supplied by the sample provider rather than from assay-based typing. Nearly every sample came with metadata listing a de-identified subject ID, COVID-19 status, age in years and sex. Subjects who had been exposed to COVID-19, were actively infected with it, or had recovered from it provided the deeply sampled blood TCRbeta repertoires that made up the dataset. The repertoires were released in a freely available public database meant as a resource for research on the immune response to SARS-CoV-2. The samples were drawn from two sources: the first 160 participants of the ongoing ImmuneRACE study, and 950 to 1,500 subjects contributed by 6 global collaborators. The prospective study material was composed of cDNA or gDNA derived from T cells, B-cell-depleted T cells, or PBMCs.

The CDR3 covers 14 residues, taking in both the cysteine and the phenylalanine. Kept here is only the CDR3 DNA, which spans 42 bases and is read in frame from base 1. Per the germline V gene (reference sequence), GTSNPN is the CDR1 and SVGIG is the CDR2. The junction shows trimming of 1 base on V and 4 bases on J, and the gene matches do not reach 0 bases of it. Here is what the overall study found, with its caveats: The amount of clinical and demographic metadata varied by source and participant and was provided uncurated.

TCRbeta CDR3 regions were amplified from genomic DNA using the immunoSEQ Assay, a bias-controlled multiplex PCR. The paper's processing steps were these. The number of nucleated cells in each sample was estimated from the amplification of reference gene primers within the assay. To quantify the absolute abundance of each unique TCRbeta CDR3 rearrangement, sequence reads were collapsed and filtered. For each sample, productive Simpson clonality was calculated by taking the square root of Simpson's diversity index across productive rearrangements. Not all clones reach the TCRdb copy of this immuneACCESS table, which keeps in-frame sequences only. Checked studies attribute under half of the gap to unresolved V genes and leave the rest unexplained. The V and J calls and clone size were taken over from that table, and D and trimming were inferred from the DNA. Counted in this sample were about 260,000 clones; around 90% of them appeared once. The top ten clones comprise over 4% of the sample.

Another Seattle source contributed samples from volunteer blood donors who had recovered from COVID-19. Collaborating institutions collected whole blood in K2EDTA tubes following their own protocols. Collaborator samples were shipped for TCRbeta analysis as frozen whole blood, isolated PBMCs, or DNA extracted from either sample type. Sample: peripheral blood. This TCR came from a man in his 60s who had recovered from COVID-19. The chain is assembled from TRBV30 and TRBJ1-5, with 11 bases aligning to TRBD1. The CDR3 protein sequence reads: CAWSGDRGNQPQHF. The nucleotides are TGTGCCTGGAGTGGGGACAGGGGGAATCAGCCCCAGCATTTT.